These T cell receptor beta chains were read from a single sample in a study of Ad26.COV2.S vaccination and SARS-CoV-2 variants. Only in-frame clones appear in the TCRdb table, and some are missing; sequencing was by immunoSEQ multiplex PCR. The sample has about 680,000 clones, roughly 90% seen once; the top ten hold roughly 1.5%. The material was peripheral blood, obtained in a trial of Ad26.COV2.S vaccine versus placebo. The receptors were sampled from a person aged 18 to 59 who received the Ad26.COV2.S COVID-19 vaccine or a placebo. CDR3s include the opening cysteine and the closing phenylalanine or tryptophan. A D gene is named only where the DNA matches it firmly. Clone size is not always given. Where it is, it says once, few, many or a class for expanded clones.

V: TRBV6-9
J: TRBJ2-5
size: .
D: .
DNA: TGTGCCAGCAGTCCCGGGACACGGAACGAGACCCAGTACTTC
CDR3: CASSPGTRNETQYF

V: TRBV10-3
J: TRBJ2-7
size: .
D: .
DNA: TGTGCCATCAGTGAGTACTCCTACGAGCAGTACTTC
CDR3: CAISEYSYEQYF

V: TRBV3-1/TRBV3-2
J: TRBJ1-6
size: .
D: .
DNA: TGTGCCAGCAGCCAAGAGGGTTGGAGTTCACCCCTCCACTTT
CDR3: CASSQEGWSSPLHF

V: TRBV19
J: TRBJ2-5
size: .
D: .
DNA: TGTGCCAGTAGGGAGACAGGTGAAGAGACCCAGTACTTC
CDR3: CASRETGEETQYF

V: TRBV5-8
J: TRBJ2-1
size: once
D: .
DNA: TGTGCCACCACAGGGAACCCTGGCAATGAGCAGTTCTTC
CDR3: CATTGNPGNEQFF

V: TRBV12-1
J: TRBJ1-4
size: .
D: .
DNA: TGTGCCAGCAGCTTGGCAAATACGGCAACTAATGAAAAACTGTTTTTT
CDR3: CASSLANTATNEKLFF

V: TRBV5-1
J: TRBJ2-3
size: .
D: TRBD2
DNA: TGCGCCAGCAGCTCTCCTACCGGGACTAGCGGGACCACAGATACGCAGTATTTT
CDR3: CASSSPTGTSGTTDTQYF

V: TRBV5-8
J: TRBJ2-6
size: .
D: .
DNA: TGTGCCAGCAGCCTGAGGCAGGCCATCTCTGGGGCCAACGTCCTGACTTTC
CDR3: CASSLRQAISGANVLTF

V: TRBV7-3
J: TRBJ1-1
size: few
D: .
DNA: TGTGCCAGCAGCTTAAGGGGGAACACTGAAGCTTTCTTT
CDR3: CASSLRGNTEAFF

V: TRBV15
J: TRBJ1-1
size: .
D: .
DNA: TGTGCCACCAGCAGAGTCGGGGTGAACACTGAAGCTTTCTTT
CDR3: CATSRVGVNTEAFF

V: TRBV11-1
J: TRBJ2-6
size: .
D: .
DNA: TGTGCCAGCAGCTTAGGATACGTAACTGGGGCCAACGTCCTGACTTTC
CDR3: CASSLGYVTGANVLTF